Listed here are 5 T cell receptor beta chains from one sample, sequenced in a study of blood T cells in healthy people across ages. Through a sample-barcoded 5' primer and a J-beta primer mix, a second PCR was run for roughly 7 to 11 cycles. TCRdb re-derived calls from the 5' RACE reads in MiXCR, one entry per CDR3 protein. The sample shows about 780,000 distinct CDR3 sequences, approximately 24% of them seen only once. The same specimen was also included in a second study, on T cells of mothers and their children.

Sequenced: blood. Every receptor here comes from a boy between 5 and 17 years old in good health.

This clonotype was detected a few times. The genes are TRBV4-2 and TRBJ2-3, with D possibly being TRBD1 or TRBD2 (6 bases each). Per germline, CDR1 LGHNA and CDR2 YNFKEQ. The V end was cut by 0 bases, the J end by 1 base, with 11 bases between. CDR3 length: 16 amino acids. The CDR3 region is CASSQDIRGGTDTQYF. For the CDR3, the DNA is TGTGCCAGCAGCCAAGACATAAGGGGGGGCACAGATACGCAGTATTTT.

V gene TRBV12-5 combines with J gene TRBJ1-1; D gene unclear. Per the germline V gene, CDR1 is LGHNT and CDR2 is FRNRAP. V was shortened by 6 bases and J by 0 bases, with 8 bases between the two germline ends. The length of the CDR3 is 13 residues. CDR3 DNA sequence: TGTGCTAGTGGCCCCGCCCTGAACACTGAAGCTTTCTTT. Translation: CASGPALNTEAFF.

The chain recombines TRBV9 with TRBJ2-7; D remains ambiguous. The DNA end lines up better with TRBJ2-1; the J call may be wrong. The V gene's germline CDR1 is SGDLS and CDR2 YYNGEE. This CDR3 is 17 amino acids long. The DNA of the CDR3 is TGTGCCAGCAGCGTAGGGCCTAACCCCAGCTCCTACAATGAGCAGTTCTTC. Translation gives CASSVGPNPSSYNEQFF.

This clonotype was seen a few times. V is TRBV7-9 and J is TRBJ1-4; TRBD1 might be the D (6 bases). Deletions cut 8 bases from V and 8 bases from J, with 15 bases between. The CDR3 totals 13 residues. Germline V gene data show CDR1 as SEHNR and CDR2 as FQNEAQ (reference sequence). The CDR3 DNA follows: TGTGCCAGCTCGACAGGAATGGAAGAAAAACTGTTTTTT. Its translation is CASSTGMEEKLFF.

This chain joins TRBV7-9 and TRBJ2-1, with a possible D match to TRBD2 (5 bases). The assigned J gene may be wrong: the sequence end matches TRBJ2-7 better. This CDR3 is built from 15 residues. Germline CDR1 is SEHNR and CDR2 is FQNEAQ (reference sequence). CDR3 bases: TGTGCCAGCAGCTTAGACATTGGGGTGAGGGACGAGCAGTACTTC. Protein: CASSLDIGVRDEQYF.